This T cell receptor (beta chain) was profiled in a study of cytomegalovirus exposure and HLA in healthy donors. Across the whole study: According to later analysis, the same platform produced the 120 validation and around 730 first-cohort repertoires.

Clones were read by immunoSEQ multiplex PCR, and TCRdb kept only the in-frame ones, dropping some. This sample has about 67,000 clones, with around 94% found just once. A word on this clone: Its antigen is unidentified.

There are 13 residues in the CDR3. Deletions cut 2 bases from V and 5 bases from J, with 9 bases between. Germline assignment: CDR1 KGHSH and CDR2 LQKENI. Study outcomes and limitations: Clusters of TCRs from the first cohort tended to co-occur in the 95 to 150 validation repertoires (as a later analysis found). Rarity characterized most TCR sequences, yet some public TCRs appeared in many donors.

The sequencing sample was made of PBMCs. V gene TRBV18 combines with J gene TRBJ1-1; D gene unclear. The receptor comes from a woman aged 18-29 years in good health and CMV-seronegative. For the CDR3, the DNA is TGTGCCAGCTCACCAAAGGAGTGGACTGAAGCTTTCTTT. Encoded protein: CASSPKEWTEAFF.